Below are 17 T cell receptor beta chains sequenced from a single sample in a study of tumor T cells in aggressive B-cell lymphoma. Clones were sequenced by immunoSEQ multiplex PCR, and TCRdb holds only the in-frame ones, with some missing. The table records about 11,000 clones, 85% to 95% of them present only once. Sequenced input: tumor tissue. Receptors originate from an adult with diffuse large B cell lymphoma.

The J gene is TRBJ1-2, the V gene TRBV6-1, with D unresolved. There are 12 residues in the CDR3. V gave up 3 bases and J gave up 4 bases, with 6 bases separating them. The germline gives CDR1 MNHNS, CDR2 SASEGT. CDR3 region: CASSDGSYGYTF. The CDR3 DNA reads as TGTGCCAGCAGTGACGGGTCCTATGGCTACACCTTC.

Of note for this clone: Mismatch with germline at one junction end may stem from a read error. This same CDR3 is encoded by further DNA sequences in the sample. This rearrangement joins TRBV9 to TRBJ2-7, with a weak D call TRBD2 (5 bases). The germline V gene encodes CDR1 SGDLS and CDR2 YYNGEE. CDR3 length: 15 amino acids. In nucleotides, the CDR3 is TGTGCTAGCAGCGTAGATGAAGGGAGCTCCTACGAGCAGTACTTC. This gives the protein CASSVDEGSSYEQYF. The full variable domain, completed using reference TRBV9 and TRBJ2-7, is DSGVTQTPKHLITATGQRVTLRCSPRSGDLSVYWYQQSLDQGLQFLIQYYNGEERAKGNILERFSAQQFPDLHSELNLSSLELGDSALYFCASSVDEGSSYEQYFGPGTRLTVT.

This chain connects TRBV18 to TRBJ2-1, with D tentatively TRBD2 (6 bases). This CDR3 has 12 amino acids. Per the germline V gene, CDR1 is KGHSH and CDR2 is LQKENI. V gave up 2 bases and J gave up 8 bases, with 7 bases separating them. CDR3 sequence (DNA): TGTGCCAGCTCACCAGGAGGGTATGAGCAGTTCTTC. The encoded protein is CASSPGGYEQFF.

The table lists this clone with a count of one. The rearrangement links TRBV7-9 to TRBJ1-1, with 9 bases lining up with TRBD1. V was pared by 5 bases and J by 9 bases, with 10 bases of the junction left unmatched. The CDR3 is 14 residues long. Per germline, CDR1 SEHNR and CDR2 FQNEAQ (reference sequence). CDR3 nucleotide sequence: TGTGCCAGCAGCGGGACAGGGTTCGCCGAACAAGCTTTCTTT. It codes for CASSGTGFAEQAFF.

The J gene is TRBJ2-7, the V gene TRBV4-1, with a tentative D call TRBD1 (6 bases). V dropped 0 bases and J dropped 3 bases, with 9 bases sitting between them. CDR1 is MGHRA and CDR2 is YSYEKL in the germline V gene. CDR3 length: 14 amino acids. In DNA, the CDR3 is TGCGCCAGCAGCCAAGATCCAGGGGACTACGAGCAGTACTTC. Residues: CASSQDPGDYEQYF.

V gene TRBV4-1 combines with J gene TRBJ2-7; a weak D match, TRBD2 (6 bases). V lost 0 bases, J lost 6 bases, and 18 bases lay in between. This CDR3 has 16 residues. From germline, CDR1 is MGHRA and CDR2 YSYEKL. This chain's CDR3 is CASSQDFRGAGREQYF. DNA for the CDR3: TGCGCCAGCAGCCAAGATTTTCGGGGAGCGGGTCGCGAGCAGTACTTC.

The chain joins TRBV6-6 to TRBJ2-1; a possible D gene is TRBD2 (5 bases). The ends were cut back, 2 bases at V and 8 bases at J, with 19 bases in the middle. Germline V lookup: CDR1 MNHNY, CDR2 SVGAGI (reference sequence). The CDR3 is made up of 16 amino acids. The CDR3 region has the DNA TGTGCCAGCAGTTACGGGAGCCAGGAGATCTCTGATGAGCAGTTCTTC. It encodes CASSYGSQEISDEQFF.

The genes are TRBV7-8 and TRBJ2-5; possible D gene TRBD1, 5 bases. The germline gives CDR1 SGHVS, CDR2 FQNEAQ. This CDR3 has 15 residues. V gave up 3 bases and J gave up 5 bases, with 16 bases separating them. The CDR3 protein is CASSLGSTAFETQYF. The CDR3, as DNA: TGTGCCAGCAGCTTGGGCTCGACAGCATTCGAGACCCAGTACTTC.

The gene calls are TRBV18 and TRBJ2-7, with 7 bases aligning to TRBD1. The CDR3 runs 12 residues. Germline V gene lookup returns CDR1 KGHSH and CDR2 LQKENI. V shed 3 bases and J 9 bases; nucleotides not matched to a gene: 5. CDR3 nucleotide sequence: TGTGCCAGCTCACCGGGGACAGCAGGGCAGTACTTC. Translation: CASSPGTAGQYF. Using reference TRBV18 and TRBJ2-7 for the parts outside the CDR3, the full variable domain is NAGVMQNPRHLVRRRGQEARLRCSPMKGHSHVYWYRQLPEEGLKFMVYLQKENIIDESGMPKERFSAEFPKEGPSILRIQQVVRGDSAAYFCASSPGTAGQYFGPGTRLTVT.

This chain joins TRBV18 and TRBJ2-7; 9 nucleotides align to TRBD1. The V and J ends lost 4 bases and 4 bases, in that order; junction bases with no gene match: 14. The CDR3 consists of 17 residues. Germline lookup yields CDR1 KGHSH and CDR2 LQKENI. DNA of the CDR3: TGTGCCAGCTCACGAGGACAGGGGCGATCACACTTATACGAGCAGTACTTC. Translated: CASSRGQGRSHLYEQYF.

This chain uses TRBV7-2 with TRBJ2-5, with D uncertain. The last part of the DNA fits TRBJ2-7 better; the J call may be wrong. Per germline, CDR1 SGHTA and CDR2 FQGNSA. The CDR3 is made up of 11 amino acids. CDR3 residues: CASSLNYEQYF. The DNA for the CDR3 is TGTGCCAGCAGCCTAAACTACGAGCAGTACTTC.

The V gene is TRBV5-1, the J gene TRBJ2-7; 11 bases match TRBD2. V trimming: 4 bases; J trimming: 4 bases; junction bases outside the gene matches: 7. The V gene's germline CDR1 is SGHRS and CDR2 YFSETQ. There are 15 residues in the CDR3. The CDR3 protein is CASSPGTSGPYEQYF. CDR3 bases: TGCGCCAGCAGCCCCGGGACTAGCGGTCCTTACGAGCAGTACTTC.

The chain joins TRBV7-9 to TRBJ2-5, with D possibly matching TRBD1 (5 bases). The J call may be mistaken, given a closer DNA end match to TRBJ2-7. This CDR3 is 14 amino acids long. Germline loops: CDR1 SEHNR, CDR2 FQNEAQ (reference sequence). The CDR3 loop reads CASSSQGFNYEQYF. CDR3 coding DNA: TGTGCCAGCAGCTCCCAGGGCTTCAACTACGAGCAGTACTTC.

As DNA, the CDR3 is TGTGCCAGCAGCCCAAGGACAGGTATGAACACTGAAGCTTTCTTT. The encoded protein is CASSPRTGMNTEAFF. The V gene is TRBV9, the J gene TRBJ1-1, with TRBD1 matching over 7 bases. This CDR3 region has 15 residues. Germline V gene lookup returns CDR1 SGDLS and CDR2 YYNGEE. With 4 bases clipped from V and 0 bases from J, the junction kept 6 bases outside the gene matches. The complete variable domain, with remaining parts taken from reference TRBV9 and TRBJ1-1, reads DSGVTQTPKHLITATGQRVTLRCSPRSGDLSVYWYQQSLDQGLQFLIQYYNGEERAKGNILERFSAQQFPDLHSELNLSSLELGDSALYFCASSPRTGMNTEAFFGQGTRLTVV.

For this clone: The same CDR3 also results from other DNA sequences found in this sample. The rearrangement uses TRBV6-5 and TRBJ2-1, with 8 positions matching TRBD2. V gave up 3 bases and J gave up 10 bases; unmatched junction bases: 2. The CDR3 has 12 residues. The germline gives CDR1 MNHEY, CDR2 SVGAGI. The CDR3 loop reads CASSYSGVEQFF. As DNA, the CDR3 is TGTGCCAGCAGTTATAGCGGGGTAGAGCAGTTCTTC.

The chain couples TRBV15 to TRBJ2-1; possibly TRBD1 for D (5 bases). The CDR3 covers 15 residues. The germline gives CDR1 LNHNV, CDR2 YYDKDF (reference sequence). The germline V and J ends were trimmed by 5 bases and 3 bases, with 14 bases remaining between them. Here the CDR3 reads CATSPVGQHYNEQFF. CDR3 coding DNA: TGTGCCACCAGCCCGGTGGGGCAGCACTACAATGAGCAGTTCTTC.

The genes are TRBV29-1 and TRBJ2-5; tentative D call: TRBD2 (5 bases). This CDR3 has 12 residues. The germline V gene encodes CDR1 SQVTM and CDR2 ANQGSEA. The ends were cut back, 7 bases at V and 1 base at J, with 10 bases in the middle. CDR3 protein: CSAGFGQETQYF. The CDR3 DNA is TGCAGCGCGGGGTTCGGCCAAGAGACCCAGTACTTC.